This TCR beta chain was recorded in a study of post-analysis software for immune sequencing data. This clonotype was observed a few times. What it binds is not known. Unique molecular identifiers were present in the TCR beta cDNA libraries. A population of roughly 0.85 to 11 million T cells gave rise to 450,000 to 500,000 cDNA molecules. TCRdb re-derived calls from the PCR reads in MiXCR, one entry per CDR3 protein. The sample shows about 820,000 distinct CDR3 sequences, about 57% of them seen only once. Study observations and caveats: About 5 TRBV segments occurring more often in patients than controls included TRBV5-6, TRBV5-1 and TRBV20-1.

The CDR3 sequence is 11 residues long. The rearrangement joins TRBV21-1 to TRBJ2-5. TRBV21-1 is a listed pseudogene. The clonotype was recovered from a girl aged 5 to 17 with multiple sclerosis. Material for sequencing was blood. The chain's CDR3 is CASSGKETQYF. CDR3 in DNA: TGTGCCAGCAGCGGGAAAGAGACCCAGTACTTC.